The source of this T cell receptor beta chain is a study of T-cell memory formation after mild COVID-19. Study summary: Largely, the TCR clusters proved donor specific.

About this clonotype itself: Antigen specificity is unknown.

TCRdb re-analysed the 5' RACE reads in MiXCR, keeping a single row per CDR3 protein. The sample lists 170,000 or so distinct CDR3 sequences; over 20% were seen once. Study-wide findings and caveats: CM and EM subsets held most contracting CD4+ clones; EMRA held CD8+ ones. Pre-infection memory harbored some responding clones, suggesting cross-reactive memory joined.

This CDR3 region has 15 residues. V dropped 0 bases and J dropped 9 bases, with 15 bases sitting between them. Germline values: CDR1 MGHRA, CDR2 YSYEKL. V and J are TRBV4-1 and TRBJ2-1; TRBD2 is a possible D gene (5 bases). The source of this sequence is an adult woman who had mild COVID-19 (a few samples of this study predate the infection). Cell type and time point are not known. The material sequenced was PBMCs or a T cell subset sorted from them (not recorded which). Here the CDR3 DNA reads TGCGCCAGCAGCCAAGAGCAGTTTGGAGGCTTTGAGCAGTTCTTC. Amino acids: CASSQEQFGGFEQFF.